The subject of this entry is one T cell receptor beta chain. Antigen: not known. V was clipped by 5 bases and J by 12 bases, with 20 bases between them. CDR1 is MNHEY, CDR2 SMNVEV, per germline (reference sequence). There are 13 residues in the CDR3. This sample stems from a study of T-cell memory formation after mild COVID-19. About the study: TCR clusters showed largely donor specificity. Study observations and caveats: Day 15 to 85 contracting clones showed balanced CD4/CD8; later expanders leaned CD4+. Proof of SARS-CoV-2 specificity was absent for the second-wave clones that crested on day 37.

Researchers used 5'RACE with constant-segment primers to make TCR alpha and TCR beta cDNA libraries that carry sample barcodes and UMIs. TCRdb processed the 5' RACE reads anew with MiXCR; each CDR3 protein has one entry. This sample has fewer than 400,000 distinct CDR3 sequences, with about 15% found just once. Source material: PBMCs or a T cell subset sorted from them (not recorded which). This clonotype was sampled from a man aged 18-30 years who had mild COVID-19 (a few samples of this study predate the infection). Cell type and time point are not known. This chain connects TRBV27 to TRBJ2-7, with a weak D call TRBD1 (7 bases). The CDR3 sequence is CASSHHLEGARYV. The CDR3, as DNA: TGTGCCAGCAGTCACCACCTGGAGGGGGCGCGGTACGTC.